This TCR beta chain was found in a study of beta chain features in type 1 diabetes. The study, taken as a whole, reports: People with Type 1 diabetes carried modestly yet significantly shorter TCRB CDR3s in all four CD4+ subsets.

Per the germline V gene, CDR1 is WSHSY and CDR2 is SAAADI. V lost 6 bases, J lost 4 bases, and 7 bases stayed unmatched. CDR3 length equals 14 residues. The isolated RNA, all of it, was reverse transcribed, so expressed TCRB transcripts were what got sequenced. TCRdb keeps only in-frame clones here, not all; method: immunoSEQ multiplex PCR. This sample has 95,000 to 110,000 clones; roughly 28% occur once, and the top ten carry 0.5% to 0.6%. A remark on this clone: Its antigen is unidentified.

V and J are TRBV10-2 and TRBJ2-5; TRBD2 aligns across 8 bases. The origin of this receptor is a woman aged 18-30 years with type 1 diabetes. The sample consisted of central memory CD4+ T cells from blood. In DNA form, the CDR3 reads TGCGCCAGCAGAAAAGCGGGAGAGATAGAGACCCAGTACTTC. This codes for CASRKAGEIETQYF.